Described below is a single T cell receptor beta chain sequence and its context. Its antigen is as yet unknown. Time point: sample taken at primary tumor resection. Donation came from over 60 patients with untreated early-stage non-small cell lung cancer. Unsorted samples of tumor, nontumor lung or frozen PBMC had their whole RNA sequenced. TCRdb passed the 5' RACE reads through MiXCR, listing each CDR3 protein once. This table holds about 27,000 distinct CDR3 sequences, roughly 6.9% found once. The sample belongs to a study of spatial heterogeneity in lung cancer. Overall study context: The count of detected beta-chain sequences consistently exceeded that of alpha-chain sequences. A strong correlation was found between TCR transcript counts in tumor regions and a T cell module score derived from matched bulk RNA-seq. Study-wide results and limits: The study found that expanded intratumoral alpha and beta TCR counts tracked tumor mutation counts.

This CDR3 comprises 16 residues. In germline, CDR1 is MNHEY, CDR2 SVGEGT. The V end was cut by 2 bases, the J end by 8 bases, with 21 bases between. Sequenced material: lung tumor tissue, taken at surgery. The TCR originated in a male donor with early-stage non-small cell lung cancer. The chain links TRBV6-2 or TRBV6-3 to TRBJ1-2; D call uncertain. CDR3 nucleotide sequence: TGTGCCAGCAGTTACCCTCTCGGAAGTGGGAGTCAAGGCTACACCTTC. This sequence encodes CASSYPLGSGSQGYTF.